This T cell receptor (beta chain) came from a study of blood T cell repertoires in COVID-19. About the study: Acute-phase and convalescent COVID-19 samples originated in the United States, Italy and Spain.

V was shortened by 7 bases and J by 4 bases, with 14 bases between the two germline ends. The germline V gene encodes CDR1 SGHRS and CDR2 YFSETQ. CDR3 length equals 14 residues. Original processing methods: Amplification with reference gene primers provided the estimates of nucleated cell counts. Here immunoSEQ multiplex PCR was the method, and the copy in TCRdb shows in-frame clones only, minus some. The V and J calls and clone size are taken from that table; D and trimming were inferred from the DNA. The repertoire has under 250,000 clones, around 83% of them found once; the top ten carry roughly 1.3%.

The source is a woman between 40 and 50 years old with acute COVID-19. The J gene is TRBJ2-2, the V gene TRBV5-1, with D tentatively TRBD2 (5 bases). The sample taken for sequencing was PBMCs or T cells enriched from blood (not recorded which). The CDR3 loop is CASGLEDSTGELFF. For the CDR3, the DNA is TGCGCCAGCGGCCTCGAGGACTCCACCGGGGAGCTGTTTTTT.